This T cell receptor (beta chain) was sequenced in a study of T cells after yellow fever vaccination. TCRdb used MiXCR to reprocess the 5' RACE reads, holding one entry per CDR3 protein. The repertoire holds about 340,000 distinct CDR3 sequences, with around an eighth as singletons. CDR3 length: 13 residues. Trimming took off 5 bases at V and 4 bases at J, with 11 bases between the two ends. The sample holds many counts of this clonotype. The source material was CD4+ T cells sorted from PBMCs, sampled 15 days after the yellow fever booster vaccination. This TCR derives from a young man who received the YFV17D yellow fever vaccine. The chain is built from TRBV12-3 or TRBV12-4 and TRBJ1-2; a weak D match, TRBD1 (6 bases). The CDR3 is CASSPDRIYGYTF. The DNA of the CDR3 is TGTGCCAGCAGTCCCGACAGGATCTATGGCTACACCTTC.